Listed below are T cell receptor beta chains from one sample, sequenced in a study of T cell repertoires in cytomegalovirus infection. TCRdb re-called the reads through MiXCR, storing one row per CDR3 protein. The table shows 100,000 or so distinct CDR3 sequences, with 15% to 20% occurring only once. What was sequenced was PBMCs. The receptors here all came from a human donor in good health (CMV status not recorded). Some clones in this sample may be carry-over from other donors' samples. Each CDR3 is given with its conserved first and last residue. A D gene is named only where the DNA matches it firmly. Part of the rows lack a size; the others show once, few, many or a class for expanded clones.

d_call j_call v_call clone_size cdr3_nt cdr3_aa
NA TRBJ2-1 TRBV6-2/TRBV6-3 few TGTGCCGCACCCCCTTTAGAGTTCTTC CAAPPLEFF
NA TRBJ2-7 TRBV7-8 many TGTGCCAGCAGCATCGGGCCTGGGGTCGAGCAGTACTTC CASSIGPGVEQYF
NA TRBJ1-4 TRBV7-2 few TGTGCCAGCAGCTTAGGACAGAGGGAAAAACTGTTTTTT CASSLGQREKLFF
NA TRBJ1-2 TRBV12-5 many TGTGCCACCGGGGCAGCTAACTATGGCTACACCTTC CATGAANYGYTF
TRBD1 TRBJ1-1 TRBV5-1 few TGCGCCAGCAGCCCATCCGGGACAGGGAACACTGAAGCTTTCTTT CASSPSGTGNTEAFF
NA TRBJ1-1 TRBV5-1 many TGCGCCAGCAGCCATCCGGACATGAACACTGAAGCTTTCTTT CASSHPDMNTEAFF
TRBD1 TRBJ2-6 TRBV6-2/TRBV6-3 NA TGTGCCAGCAGTTACGCCCGCGGGACAGGGGACATAGGCTCTGGGGCCAACGTCCTGACTTTC CASSYARGTGDIGSGANVLTF
NA TRBJ2-2 TRBV29-1 NA TGCAGCGCAAAAGGAGCCTCGAAAGGTACCGGGGAGCTGTTTTTT CSAKGASKGTGELFF
NA TRBJ2-5 TRBV6-2/TRBV6-3 once TGTGCCAGCAGTTACTCTACTAACCAAGAGACCCAGTACTTC CASSYSTNQETQYF
NA TRBJ2-3 TRBV11-2 few TGTGCCAGCAGCCCCTTGGACAGCGGGTACACAGATACGCAGTATTTT CASSPLDSGYTDTQYF
NA TRBJ1-1 TRBV18 NA TGTGCCAGCTCCCAACTTGCTGGGAACACTGAAGCTTTCTTT CASSQLAGNTEAFF
NA TRBJ1-2 TRBV18 NA TGTGCCAGCTCACCACCGTCAGGGCTCGGAGGCTACACCTTC CASSPPSGLGGYTF
NA TRBJ1-6 TRBV7-3 many TGTGCCAGCAGCTTAGCGGGGCAACATTCACCCCTCCACTTT CASSLAGQHSPLHF
NA TRBJ1-1 TRBV2 once TGTGCCAGCAGCCAGAGGGGTCTGAGCACTGAAGCTTTCTTT CASSQRGLSTEAFF
NA TRBJ1-2 TRBV5-4 NA TGTGCCAGCAGCACGGAGGACAGTAGGACCTATGGCTACACCTTC CASSTEDSRTYGYTF
NA TRBJ2-3 TRBV2 few TGTGCCAGCAGTGCCCTCGTCAGCACAGATACGCAGTATTTT CASSALVSTDTQYF
NA TRBJ1-1 TRBV19 once TGTGCCAGTAGTAAACAGGGAATTAACGGGAACACTGAAGCTTTCTTT CASSKQGINGNTEAFF
NA TRBJ1-6 TRBV11-2 many TGTGCCAGCAGCAGGGGAGGGTCACCCCTCCACTTT CASSRGGSPLHF
TRBD1 TRBJ2-5 TRBV20-1 NA TGCAGTGCTGTCAGGGGGGAGACCCAGTACTTC CSAVRGETQYF
TRBD2 TRBJ2-7 TRBV12-3/TRBV12-4 medium-sized TGTGCCAGCAGTTTCGGGGGGACCTACGAGCAGTACTTC CASSFGGTYEQYF
NA TRBJ1-1 TRBV24-1 once TGTGCCACCAGTGACAGCCGCACTAAATCCTCCCTCCTGAACACTGAAGCTTTCTTT CATSDSRTKSSLLNTEAFF
NA TRBJ2-7 TRBV7-3 NA TGTGCCAGCAGCACCGGAGGAGGAAGCCCCTACGAGCAGTACTTC CASSTGGGSPYEQYF
NA TRBJ2-7 TRBV20-1 NA TGCAGTGCTAGAGATCCGAGGAACCGCGGATACGAGCAGTACTTC CSARDPRNRGYEQYF
TRBD2 TRBJ2-4 TRBV7-8 many TGTGCCAGCAGCTCGCCGAGCGGGGGTGGCATTCAGTACTTC CASSSPSGGGIQYF
NA TRBJ2-5 TRBV27 NA TGTGCCAGCAGCCCGGACGGAGGGGAGACCCAGTACTTC CASSPDGGETQYF
TRBD2 TRBJ2-3 TRBV19 few TGTGCCAGTAGTGCCCGGGCGGGGGTTCAGTATTTT CASSARAGVQYF
TRBD1 TRBJ2-3 TRBV29-1 NA TGCAGCGTTGACCTCGGACAGGGGGGCGGCACAGATACGCAGTATTTT CSVDLGQGGGTDTQYF
NA TRBJ2-7 TRBV20-1 NA TGCAGTGCTAGTGTAATCCGGGACACCTACGAGCAGTACTTC CSASVIRDTYEQYF
TRBD2 TRBJ2-1 TRBV19 NA TGTGCCAGTAGTATAACGGACGGATCTCGACTAGCTACCCCTAATGAGCAGTTCTTC CASSITDGSRLATPNEQFF
NA TRBJ1-2 TRBV7-8 many TGTGCCAGCAGCTTAGGGGGACCGGGACCCGACTATGGCTACACCTTC CASSLGGPGPDYGYTF
NA TRBJ1-5 TRBV20-1 NA TGCAGTGCTAGAGATCCCACGGATCCGGGTCAGCCCCAGCATTTT CSARDPTDPGQPQHF
NA TRBJ1-3 TRBV7-9 NA TGTGCCAGCAGCTTAATACGTTCTGGAAACACCATATATTTT CASSLIRSGNTIYF
NA TRBJ1-2 TRBV7-2 many TGTGCCAGCAGCTCCCCCCCCTACAGGACAGCTAACTATGGCTACACCTTC CASSSPPYRTANYGYTF
TRBD1 TRBJ1-5 TRBV29-1 many TGCAGCGTGCAGGGGGCTAAGAATCAGCCCCAGCATTTT CSVQGAKNQPQHF
NA TRBJ1-2 TRBV7-3 NA TGTGCCAGCAGCTTAGGGCCGTCAAACTATGGCTACACCTTC CASSLGPSNYGYTF
NA TRBJ1-5 TRBV20-1 few TGCAGTGCTATCGACCGCCGACATAGCAATCAGCCCCAGCATTTT CSAIDRRHSNQPQHF
NA TRBJ1-1 TRBV4-2 NA TGTGCCAGCAGCCAAGGGGCTATTGGCACTGAAGCTTTCTTT CASSQGAIGTEAFF